What follows are 4 T cell receptor beta chains derived from one specimen sequenced in a study of CXCR3-negative and CXCR3-positive naive CD8 T cells. TRB cDNA libraries were made by UMI-labeled 5' RACE. Reanalyzing the 5' RACE reads, TCRdb keeps one entry per CDR3 protein, without DNA. This sample's table reports 70,000 to 95,000 distinct CDR3 sequences. The sample consisted of naive CXCR3- CD8+ T cells from blood. Subset indicated: CD45RO-CCR7+CD27+CD95- naive CD8+ T cells lacking CXCR3 (TNR3-). These receptors came from a human donor in good health. Some clones in this sample may be carry-over from other donors' samples.

The CDR3 loop is CASNPSGSVYEQYF. The V and J genes are TRBV7-2 and TRBJ2-7; TCRdb returns TRBD2, unconfirmable since there is no DNA. Germline V gene data show CDR1 as SGHTA and CDR2 as FQGNSA. The CDR3 has 14 residues.

The chain has TRBV2 and TRBJ2-7; without DNA, the TCRdb call of TRBD1 cannot be checked. The germline CDR1 and CDR2 sequences are SNHLY and FYNNEI. This CDR3 contains 14 residues. CDR3 region: CASTGTASFGEQYF. The entire variable domain, with the rest obtained from reference TRBV2 and TRBJ2-7, is as follows: EPEVTQTPSHQVTQMGQEVILRCVPISNHLYFYWYRQILGQKVEFLVSFYNNEISEKSEIFDDQFSVERPDGSNFTLKIRSTKLEDSAMYFCASTGTASFGEQYFGPGTRLTVT.

The gene calls are TRBV4-1 and TRBJ2-3; TCRdb indicates TRBD2, and absent DNA this call remains unverified. The germline CDR1 and CDR2 sequences are MGHRA and YSYEKL. CDR3 length: 16 amino acids. This chain's CDR3 is CASSQGWREGTDTQYF.

V usage is TRBV12-3 or TRBV12-4 and J usage is TRBJ2-7. The CDR3 runs to 15 residues. CDR3 residues: CASSFGHALFYEQYF.